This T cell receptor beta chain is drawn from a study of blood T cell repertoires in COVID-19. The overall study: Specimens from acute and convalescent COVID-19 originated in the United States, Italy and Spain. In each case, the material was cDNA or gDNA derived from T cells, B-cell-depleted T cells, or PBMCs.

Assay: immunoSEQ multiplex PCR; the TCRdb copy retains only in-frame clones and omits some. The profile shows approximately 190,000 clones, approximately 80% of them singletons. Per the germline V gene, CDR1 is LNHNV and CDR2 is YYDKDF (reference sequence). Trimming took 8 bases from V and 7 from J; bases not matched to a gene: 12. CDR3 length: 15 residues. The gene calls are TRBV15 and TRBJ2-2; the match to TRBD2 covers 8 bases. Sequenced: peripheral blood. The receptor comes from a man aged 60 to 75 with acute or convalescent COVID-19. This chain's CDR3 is CATYHREGLGGELFF. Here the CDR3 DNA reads TGTGCCACCTATCATCGGGAGGGCCTCGGCGGGGAGCTGTTTTTT.